The 16 T cell receptor beta chains reported below all come from one sample, sequenced in a study of cytomegalovirus exposure and HLA in healthy donors. Amplification used 60 Vbeta primers and 13 Jbeta primers. Clones were read by immunoSEQ multiplex PCR, and TCRdb kept only the in-frame ones, dropping some. The table records around 170,000 clones, around 80% of them present only once. The sample consisted of PBMCs. The receptors originated from a man aged 35 to 55 in good health and CMV-seronegative.

The V call is TRBV4-1, the J call TRBJ1-6, with D uncertain. V shed 1 base and J shed 0 bases, with 10 bases lying between them. The CDR3 is 17 amino acids. Per germline, CDR1 MGHRA and CDR2 YSYEKL. CDR3 protein: CASSQVDLSSYNSPLHF. The DNA for the CDR3 is TGCGCCAGCAGCCAAGTTGACTTAAGCTCCTATAATTCACCCCTCCACTTT.

The rearrangement joins TRBV7-9 to TRBJ1-1; D remains unclear. This CDR3 has 13 amino acids. V gave up 4 bases and J gave up 2 bases, with 8 bases separating them. Germline CDR1 reads SEHNR; CDR2 reads FQNEAQ (reference sequence). In DNA, the CDR3 is TGTGCCAGCAGCTCCGACACCAACACTGAAGCTTTCTTT. Translated, it gives CASSSDTNTEAFF.

The rearrangement uses TRBV10-3 and TRBJ2-7; 13 nucleotides agree with TRBD2. J lost 4 bases, V lost 5 bases, and 5 bases had no gene match. Germline V lookup: CDR1 ENHRY, CDR2 SYGVKD. The CDR3 is made up of 15 amino acids. The chain's CDR3 is CAISHTSGGVYEQYF. CDR3 DNA sequence: TGTGCCATCAGTCATACTAGCGGGGGGGTGTACGAGCAGTACTTC.

The chain has TRBV11-2 and TRBJ1-6; possible D gene TRBD1, 5 bases. V gave up 5 bases and J gave up 7 bases, with 18 bases separating them. Germline V lookup: CDR1 SGHAT, CDR2 FQNNGV. The CDR3 has 16 amino acids. CDR3: CASSPTAYLPNSPLHF. CDR3 DNA: TGTGCCAGCAGCCCGACAGCATACCTTCCCAATTCACCCCTCCACTTT.

The rearrangement joins TRBV11-2 to TRBJ2-1, with 11 nucleotides matching TRBD2. The V segment lost 2 bases and the J segment 7 bases; nucleotides outside the gene matches: 4. The CDR3 sequence is 15 residues long. The germline gives CDR1 SGHAT, CDR2 FQNNGV. CDR3 sequence: CASSLRLAGINEQFF. As DNA, the CDR3 is TGTGCCAGCAGCTTACGACTAGCGGGGATTAATGAGCAGTTCTTC.

For the CDR3, the DNA is TGTGCCAGCAGATTCCCTCGGGGGGAATATACTGAAGCTTTCTTT. It is translated as CASRFPRGEYTEAFF. This sequence joins TRBV6-1 and TRBJ1-1; tentatively, D is TRBD1 (5 bases). Germline V gene sequence: CDR1 MNHNS, CDR2 SASEGT. CDR3 length: 15 residues. V was cut by 6 bases and J by 5 bases, with 19 bases left in between.

This clone was found a few times. This chain uses TRBV6-5 with TRBJ1-2; 9 bases map to TRBD1. The CDR3 extends over 15 amino acids. J gave up 3 bases and V 0 bases, and 2 bases lay outside the gene matches. Germline CDR1 is MNHEY and CDR2 is SVGAGI. CDR3 residues: CASSYSGQGYYGYTF. In DNA, the CDR3 is TGTGCCAGCAGTTACTCAGGACAGGGGTACTATGGCTACACCTTC.

The CDR3 loop reads CARTRGGIHGNQPQHF. CDR3 DNA: TGTGCCAGAACCCGCGGGGGAATCCACGGCAATCAGCCCCAGCATTTT. The chain combines TRBV5-3 with TRBJ1-5; a weak D match, TRBD1 (5 bases). TRBV5-3 is given ORF status, its function remaining uncertain. The CDR3 is made up of 16 amino acids. The V end lost 6 bases, the J end lost 2 bases, and 18 bases lay between the germline ends.

The table lists this clone with a few counts. This chain uses TRBV7-6 with TRBJ2-1; 7 bases map to TRBD1. Trimming took 0 bases from V and 3 from J; bases not matched to a gene: 2. The CDR3 is 15 amino acids. Germline V lookup: CDR1 SGHVS, CDR2 FNYEAQ. CDR3 region: CASSLAGDSYNEQFF. CDR3 coding DNA: TGTGCCAGCAGCTTAGCGGGGGACAGCTACAATGAGCAGTTCTTC.

This clone turned up a few times. J is TRBJ1-3 and V is TRBV7-8; D remains unclear. CDR3 length equals 19 residues. Germline CDR1 SGHVS, CDR2 FQNEAQ. Deletions cut 2 bases from V and 0 bases from J, with 20 bases between. CDR3 in DNA: TGTGCCAGCAGCTTAAGAGGATTCCGGGAGATCATCTCTGGAAACACCATATATTTT. It is translated as CASSLRGFREIISGNTIYF.

The V and J genes are TRBV19 and TRBJ1-1; D remains ambiguous. Germline values: CDR1 LNHDA, CDR2 SQIVND (reference sequence). This CDR3 region has 13 residues. Trimming pared 3 bases from V and 1 base from J, leaving 6 bases between. This CDR3 reads CASSISRNTEAFF. The DNA of the CDR3 is TGTGCCAGTAGTATCTCGCGGAACACTGAAGCTTTCTTT.

The chain employs TRBV5-1 and TRBJ2-5, with TRBD2 matching over 7 bases. Germline CDR1 is SGHRS and CDR2 is YFSETQ. V lost 4 bases to trimming and J lost 3 bases; unmatched junction nucleotides: 6. There are 14 residues in the CDR3. The CDR3 here is CASSPSSGKETQYF. As DNA, the CDR3 is TGCGCCAGCAGCCCTTCTAGCGGAAAAGAGACCCAGTACTTC. The whole variable domain, filled in from reference TRBV5-1 and TRBJ2-5, reads KAGVTQTPRYLIKTRGQQVTLSCSPISGHRSVSWYQQTPGQGLQFLFEYFSETQRNKGNFPGRFSGRQFSNSRSEMNVSTLELGDSALYLCASSPSSGKETQYFGPGTRLLVL.

The chain combines TRBV5-1 with TRBJ1-2; D call uncertain. CDR1 and CDR2 (germline): SGHRS, YFSETQ. This CDR3 is 12 amino acids long. The V and J ends lost 3 bases and 7 bases respectively, with 10 bases between them. CDR3 loop: CASSSEGVGYTF. Written as DNA, the CDR3 is TGCGCCAGCAGCTCCGAGGGAGTTGGCTACACCTTC.

The chain recombines TRBV27 with TRBJ1-1; no clear D. There are 16 residues in the CDR3. Trimming cost V 7 bases and J 1 base, with 19 bases left between them. Looked up from germline, CDR1 is MNHEY and CDR2 is SMNVEV (reference sequence). The CDR3 region is CASIPRVKPGNTEAFF. CDR3 in DNA: TGTGCCAGCATTCCCCGCGTTAAACCAGGGAACACTGAAGCTTTCTTT.

The chain carries TRBV5-1 and TRBJ1-1; no definite D call. The CDR3 extends over 14 amino acids. The V end was cut by 0 bases, the J end by 1 base, with 7 bases between. Per germline, CDR1 SGHRS and CDR2 YFSETQ. CDR3 amino acids: CASSLAGSNTEAFF. In nucleotides, the CDR3 is TGCGCCAGCAGCTTGGCCGGGTCGAACACTGAAGCTTTCTTT. The variable domain in full, with the rest retrieved from reference TRBV5-1 and TRBJ1-1, is KAGVTQTPRYLIKTRGQQVTLSCSPISGHRSVSWYQQTPGQGLQFLFEYFSETQRNKGNFPGRFSGRQFSNSRSEMNVSTLELGDSALYLCASSLAGSNTEAFFGQGTRLTVV.

The chain joins TRBV14 to TRBJ2-5; 8 nucleotides line up with TRBD1. V was pared by 2 bases and J by 4 bases, with 9 bases of the junction left unmatched. Germline CDR1 SGHDN, CDR2 FVKESK. This CDR3 has 16 residues. In nucleotides, the CDR3 is TGTGCCAGCAGCCAAAGACTCAGGGGGCGCGGAGAGACCCAGTACTTC. It is translated as CASSQRLRGRGETQYF. The full variable domain, in which reference TRBV14 and TRBJ2-5 provide the parts outside the CDR3, is EAGVTQFPSHSVIEKGQTVTLRCDPISGHDNLYWYRRVMGKEIKFLLHFVKESKQDESGMPNNRFLAERTGGTYSTLKVQPAELEDSGVYFCASSQRLRGRGETQYFGPGTRLLVL.